The 5 T cell receptor beta chains below all came from one sample that was sequenced in a study of CD8 T cells in Susac syndrome. RNA, at about 0.5 to 1 ug, was reverse transcribed with random hexamers. TCRdb re-called the immunoSEQ multiplex PCR reads through MiXCR, storing one row per CDR3 protein. The top ten hold roughly 0.08% of the sample, which has 150,000 to 200,000 distinct CDR3 sequences, 90% to 95% seen once. The source material was CD4+ T cells from PBMCs. The receptors shown here come from a human donor in good health.

This rearrangement joins TRBV19 to TRBJ2-6; D tentatively reads TRBD1 or TRBD2 (7 bases each). V was trimmed by 5 bases and J by 0 bases, leaving 17 bases between them. The germline V gene has CDR1 LNHDA and CDR2 SQIVND (reference sequence). This CDR3 spans 18 amino acids. CDR3 bases: TGTGCCAGTAGTCCCAGGGGGGGATCCTACTCTGGGGCCAACGTCCTGACTTTC. This encodes CASSPRGGSYSGANVLTF.

A few counts support this clonotype. V usage is TRBV4-2 and J usage is TRBJ1-5; unclear D gene. Germline V gene data show CDR1 as LGHNA and CDR2 as YNFKEQ. The germline V and J ends were trimmed by 0 bases and 4 bases, with 10 bases remaining between them. This CDR3 spans 15 amino acids. CDR3 nucleotides: TGTGCCAGCAGCCAAGATACGGGTGGAAATCAGCCCCAGCATTTT. It specifies CASSQDTGGNQPQHF.

In DNA, the CDR3 is TGTGCCAGCGGGAGGGGGGACCGCTACGAGCAGTACTTC. Translating gives CASGRGDRYEQYF. V usage is TRBV7-3 and J usage is TRBJ2-7, with a tentative D call TRBD2 (7 bases). Trimming shortened V by 8 bases and J by 3 bases, and 14 bases separated the two germline ends. CDR1 is SGHTA and CDR2 is FQGTGA in the germline V gene. The CDR3 totals 13 residues.

The genes are TRBV4-2 and TRBJ1-5; possibly TRBD1 for D (6 bases). The ends were cut back, 0 bases at V and 7 bases at J, with 13 bases in the middle. CDR3 length: 15 amino acids. The germline gives CDR1 LGHNA, CDR2 YNFKEQ. The DNA for the CDR3 is TGTGCCAGCAGCCAAGATATAGTAGGGGGACAGCCCCAGCATTTT. It is translated as CASSQDIVGGQPQHF.

This rearrangement joins TRBV5-1 to TRBJ1-5; no definite D call. Trimming cost V 2 bases and J 2 bases, with 8 bases left between them. The CDR3 has 14 amino acids. Germline values: CDR1 SGHRS, CDR2 YFSETQ. The chain's CDR3 is CASSLFPGNQPQHF. The CDR3 bases are TGCGCCAGCAGCTTATTCCCGGGCAATCAGCCCCAGCATTTT.